These T cell receptor beta chains were read from a single sample in a study of cytomegalovirus exposure and HLA in healthy donors. Measured with immunoSEQ multiplex PCR; TCRdb has only the in-frame clones, and not every one. The table lists around 120,000 clones, about 91% of them singletons. Sequenced: PBMCs. These TCRs come from a man aged 18 to 30 in good health and CMV-seronegative. The CDR3 runs from the conserved cysteine through the conserved F or W. D genes are given only for firm matches. The size field is filled for only some rows; it gives once, few, many or a size class.

j_call	d_call	v_call	clone_size	cdr3_length	cdr3_aa	cdr3_nt
TRBJ1-1	.	TRBV29-1	.	12	CSVAGWNTEAFF	TGCAGCGTTGCAGGGTGGAACACTGAAGCTTTCTTT
TRBJ2-7	TRBD1	TRBV19	once	14	CASSRPGQRFEQYF	TGTGCCAGTAGTAGGCCGGGACAGAGGTTCGAGCAGTACTTC
TRBJ2-7	TRBD2	TRBV10-2	.	17	CASSETRVASGSYEQYF	TGCGCCAGCAGTGAGACGCGAGTCGCTAGCGGGAGCTACGAGCAGTACTTC
TRBJ2-1	.	TRBV9	.	15	CASSATGSPYNEQFF	TGTGCCAGCAGCGCCACAGGGAGCCCCTACAATGAGCAGTTCTTC
TRBJ1-1	.	TRBV5-6	.	13	CASQFDRNTEAFF	TGTGCCAGCCAATTCGACAGAAACACTGAAGCTTTCTTT
TRBJ2-1	.	TRBV2	.	12	CASIGGYNEQFF	TGTGCCTCAATCGGGGGTTACAATGAGCAGTTCTTC
TRBJ2-1	.	TRBV6-4	few	14	CASSDSGVGGEQFF	TGTGCCAGCAGTGACTCGGGAGTCGGAGGAGAGCAGTTCTTC
TRBJ2-2	.	TRBV5-5	.	12	CASSRDSGELFF	TGTGCCAGCAGCCGGGACTCCGGGGAGCTGTTTTTT
TRBJ2-1	TRBD2	TRBV7-2	.	16	CASSPRLAGGYNEQFF	TGTGCCAGCAGCCCGCGACTAGCGGGGGGATACAATGAGCAGTTCTTC
TRBJ1-3	.	TRBV5-1	.	13	CASSFRGGNTIYF	TGCGCCAGCAGCTTCAGGGGTGGAAACACCATATATTTT
TRBJ1-1	.	TRBV25-1	.	14	CASSERQRGTEAFF	TGTGCCAGCAGCGAACGCCAGCGAGGTACTGAAGCTTTCTTT
TRBJ2-3	.	TRBV4-1	.	15	CASSPQPAETDTQYF	TGCGCCAGCAGCCCCCAACCGGCGGAGACAGATACGCAGTATTTT
TRBJ2-1	.	TRBV4-2	.	16	CASSQERVTSRNEQFF	TGTGCCAGCAGCCAAGAGAGGGTCACCTCCAGGAATGAGCAGTTCTTC
TRBJ2-7	.	TRBV10-2	once	14	CASSVARNDYEQYF	TGCGCCAGCAGTGTTGCGAGGAATGACTACGAGCAGTACTTC
TRBJ1-1	.	TRBV11-3	.	13	CASSQLARSEAFF	TGTGCCAGCAGCCAACTTGCGAGGAGTGAAGCTTTCTTT
TRBJ1-4	.	TRBV27	once	13	CASSNGGTEKLFF	TGTGCCAGCAGTAACGGGGGGACCGAAAAACTGTTTTTT
TRBJ1-5	.	TRBV2	few	13	CASSVQGGQPQHF	TGTGCCAGCAGCGTACAGGGTGGGCAGCCCCAGCATTTT
TRBJ2-3	.	TRBV5-1	once	15	CASSLGTLSTDTQYF	TGCGCCAGCAGCCTTGGGACACTCAGCACAGATACGCAGTATTTT
TRBJ2-2	.	TRBV27	.	15	CASSLAGQNTGELFF	TGTGCCAGCAGTTTAGCCGGACAGAACACCGGGGAGCTGTTTTTT
TRBJ2-3	TRBD2	TRBV4-2	.	18	CASSQESAGGLTGDTQYF	TGTGCCAGCAGCCAAGAGTCCGCGGGAGGGCTCACCGGAGATACGCAGTATTTT
TRBJ2-5	TRBD2	TRBV28	.	17	CASSFSPSGGAQETQYF	TGTGCCAGCAGTTTTTCGCCAAGCGGGGGGGCCCAAGAGACCCAGTACTTC
TRBJ1-1	.	TRBV27	.	12	CASSLRGSEAFF	TGTGCCAGCAGTTTAAGGGGATCAGAAGCTTTCTTT
TRBJ2-1	TRBD2	TRBV18	.	19	CASSPPGLNQLSSYNEQFF	TGTGCCAGCTCACCACCGGGACTAAACCAACTTTCGTCCTACAATGAGCAGTTCTTC
TRBJ1-2	TRBD1	TRBV4-2	.	18	CASSQGTDTDRPLYGYTF	TGTGCCAGCAGCCAAGGGACAGACACGGACAGGCCTCTCTATGGCTACACCTTC
TRBJ1-2	TRBD1	TRBV6-1	.	15	CASSPRQGALKGYTF	TGTGCCAGCAGCCCCCGACAGGGGGCGTTAAAGGGCTACACCTTC
TRBJ2-1	TRBD1	TRBV19	once	14	CASSPGQNYNEQFF	TGTGCCAGTAGTCCGGGACAGAACTACAATGAGCAGTTCTTC
TRBJ2-2	.	TRBV9	.	15	CASSPTVTNTGELFF	TGTGCCAGCAGCCCGACAGTAACGAACACCGGGGAGCTGTTTTTT
TRBJ1-2	.	TRBV14	.	15	CASSQVPGIGYGYTF	TGTGCCAGCAGCCAAGTACCCGGGATTGGCTATGGCTACACCTTC
TRBJ2-1	TRBD2	TRBV28	.	15	CASSWGLAGVREQFF	TGTGCCAGCAGTTGGGGACTAGCGGGAGTACGGGAGCAGTTCTTC
TRBJ2-7	TRBD2	TRBV6-1	.	15	CASSGTSGVVYEQYF	TGTGCCAGCAGTGGGACTAGCGGAGTAGTCTACGAGCAGTACTTC
TRBJ1-5	.	TRBV13	few	15	CASRYFGGINQPQHF	TGTGCCAGCAGGTATTTCGGGGGAATAAATCAGCCCCAGCATTTT
TRBJ2-7	TRBD2	TRBV27	.	15	CASSLKAGGHREQYF	TGTGCCAGCAGTTTAAAAGCGGGGGGGCATCGAGAGCAGTACTTC
TRBJ2-3	.	TRBV19	once	17	CASSQMVGGAFKDTQYF	TGTGCCAGTAGTCAAATGGTGGGGGGGGCGTTTAAAGATACGCAGTATTTT
TRBJ1-5	.	TRBV4-1	.	15	CASSPPGQLNQPQHF	TGCGCCAGCAGCCCCCCAGGACAGTTAAATCAGCCCCAGCATTTT
TRBJ2-2	.	TRBV13	medium-sized	15	CASRWRGTNTGELFF	TGTGCCAGCAGGTGGAGGGGAACGAACACCGGGGAGCTGTTTTTT
TRBJ2-5	TRBD1	TRBV10-1	once	14	CASSDDREKETQYF	TGCGCCAGCAGTGATGACAGGGAGAAGGAGACCCAGTACTTC
TRBJ1-1	.	TRBV21-1	.	16	CASSKATGQASVEAFF	TGTGCCAGCAGCAAAGCAACGGGACAGGCCTCTGTAGAAGCTTTCTTT
TRBJ2-3	TRBD2	TRBV7-6	.	16	CASSFGSGRAYDTQYF	TGTGCCAGCAGCTTTGGTAGCGGGAGGGCCTACGATACGCAGTATTTT
TRBJ2-1	TRBD2	TRBV9	.	16	CASSVESGGGYNEQFF	TGTGCCAGCAGCGTAGAGAGCGGGGGGGGATACAATGAGCAGTTCTTC
TRBJ2-7	.	TRBV29-1	.	11	CSAGHFDEQYF	TGCAGCGCCGGTCATTTTGACGAGCAGTACTTC
TRBJ2-7	TRBD1	TRBV28	.	15	CASSTSGTGGYEQYF	TGTGCCAGCAGCACTTCCGGGACAGGGGGCTACGAGCAGTACTTC
TRBJ2-7	TRBD1	TRBV6-1	.	15	CASSGGTASSYEQYF	TGTGCCAGCAGTGGGGGGACAGCCAGCTCCTACGAGCAGTACTTC
TRBJ1-6	.	TRBV30	few	13	CAWSEAGYSPLHF	TGTGCCTGGAGTGAAGCAGGGTATTCACCCCTCCACTTT
TRBJ1-2	.	TRBV11-3	.	14	CASSLESGSGGYTF	TGTGCCAGCAGCTTAGAATCGGGGAGCGGTGGCTACACCTTC
TRBJ1-1	.	TRBV11-3	.	17	CASSGKGKRAGNTEAFF	TGTGCCAGCAGCGGTAAAGGGAAGCGGGCTGGGAACACTGAAGCTTTCTTT